This T cell receptor beta chain was obtained from a study of memory CD8 T cells in hepatitis C reinfection. At the level of the study: A couple of donors resolved primary infection, then developed chronic reinfection. Peak reinfection samples were taken 3 to 8 weeks after detection. Study results and caveats: Conclusions on public clonotypes and secondary clearance were not definitive with a handful of donors.

Libraries were prepared by immunoSEQ multiplex PCR; TCRdb keeps only in-frame clonotypes and omits some of them. The sample yields roughly 43,000 clones, 70% to 90% seen once. Described time point: peak reinfection, 3 to 8 weeks after reinfection detection. The sorted cells went straight to TCR sequencing with no prior in vitro expansion. At all three reinfection time points, viable CD3+ CD8+ CD45RO- cells from a couple of donors served as controls. This clone was detected once. Its matching antigen is unknown. The origin of this receptor is a man in his late teens or twenties with hepatitis C virus infection. Sequenced material: naive CD8+ T cells sorted from blood.

For the CDR3, the DNA is TGTGCCAGCAGCTCAACGGGGCGGGGGGATGAGCAGTTCTTC. Protein: CASSSTGRGDEQFF. The chain links TRBV13 to TRBJ2-1; 8 nucleotides align to TRBD2. The V segment lost 4 bases and the J segment 8 bases; nucleotides outside the gene matches: 7. This CDR3 contains 14 residues. CDR1 and CDR2 (germline): PRHDT, FYEKMQ (reference sequence).